This T cell receptor (beta chain) derives from a study of blood T cell repertoires in COVID-19. In the study overall: T cells, B-cell-depleted T cells, or PBMCs supplied cDNA or gDNA.

Methods used by the authors: It was from reference gene primer amplification that nucleated cell counts were estimated. Sequencing was performed with immunoSEQ multiplex PCR; in TCRdb, only in-frame clones are kept and a portion is missing. V, J and clone size were drawn from that table, and D and trimming were deduced from the DNA. The sample consists of 160,000 or so clones, 86% of them appearing once. The CDR3 runs 13 residues. Trimming took 3 bases from V and 5 from J, leaving 10 bases between them. Germline values: CDR1 KGHSH, CDR2 LQKENI. The V call is TRBV18, the J call TRBJ2-5, with D hard to call. Sequenced material: peripheral blood. This receptor was obtained from a woman between 65 and 79 years old with acute or convalescent COVID-19. CDR3 sequence reads: CASSPPGRETQYF. The DNA for the CDR3 is TGTGCCAGCTCACCTCCCGGCAGGGAGACCCAGTACTTC.